These T cell receptor beta chains were read from a single sample in a study of blood T cell repertoires in COVID-19. Profiling relied on immunoSEQ multiplex PCR, and the TCRdb table lists in-frame clones only, not all of them. The profile shows under 70,000 clones, around four fifths of them singletons. Sequencing used peripheral blood. Every receptor here comes from a human donor in a cohort sampled during active COVID-19. Each CDR3 is given without its conserved first and last residue.

TRBJ2-2 | TRBV6-5 | ASSSDRVGTGELF
TRBJ2-4 | TRBV6-2/TRBV6-3 | ASSSGQLTTNIQY
TRBJ1-1 | TRBV7-9 | ASSLVTVNTEAF
TRBJ2-7 | TRBV9 | ASSAGEGPYEQY
TRBJ1-1 | TRBV1 | TSSQERGDHPEAF
TRBJ2-7 | TRBV7-8 | ASSLGTGFEQY
TRBJ2-1 | TRBV3-1/TRBV3-2 | ASSQGPSGRPTYNEQF
TRBJ1-2 | TRBV6-5 | ASSYSRGTLRGYT
TRBJ1-2 | TRBV24-1 | ATSEGRGYGYT
TRBJ1-2 | TRBV6-5 | ASRYITGGYT
TRBJ2-7 | TRBV3-1/TRBV3-2 | ASSQGRCSLYEQY
TRBJ1-6 | TRBV12-3/TRBV12-4 | ASRDRNSPLH
TRBJ2-3 | TRBV4-3 | ASSQDNSNGPDTQY
TRBJ2-7 | TRBV9 | ASSAHRTGPYEQY
TRBJ2-7 | TRBV28 | ASRDSGASGYEQY
TRBJ2-2 | TRBV6-1 | ASSVLRGSRAGELF
TRBJ2-7 | TRBV18 | ASSPRYMTVSGAYEQY
TRBJ2-7 | TRBV9 | ASSVGGGTYEQY
TRBJ2-2 | TRBV4-1 | ASSQFLAGVGELF
TRBJ2-5 | TRBV7-5 | ARSPVLGLENDGTQY
TRBJ2-2 | TRBV11-3 | ASSLSRGNTGELF
TRBJ2-7 | TRBV20-1 | SAHDRDRQY
TRBJ1-2 | TRBV7-9 | ASAPLRVYGYT
TRBJ2-5 | TRBV10-3 | AISGQGSETQY
TRBJ1-2 | TRBV5-4 | ASSSGTGGLGGYT
TRBJ1-3 | TRBV6-2/TRBV6-3 | ASSSAGQSTGNTIY
TRBJ1-5 | TRBV5-6 | ASSAQGYSNQPQH
TRBJ1-6 | TRBV30 | AWRDSYNSPLH
TRBJ2-3 | TRBV4-3 | ASSQDRTSGRAINTDTQY
TRBJ2-3 | TRBV27 | ASSLRLAGFTDTQY
TRBJ2-6 | TRBV5-1 | ASSQIRDRGSGANVLT
TRBJ1-5 | TRBV4-1 | ASSPLGQGSQPQH
TRBJ1-1 | TRBV23-1 | ASPPARVSTEAF
TRBJ2-1 | TRBV24-1 | ATSGAPSSGIRFNEQF
TRBJ2-2 | TRBV7-6 | ASSLGSGVAGELF
TRBJ2-7 | TRBV6-5 | ASSPRGQGAYEQY
TRBJ1-2 | TRBV6-2/TRBV6-3 | ASSNAQGANYGYT
TRBJ1-6 | TRBV6-5 | ASKGTVNNSPLH
TRBJ2-2 | TRBV7-3 | ASSQSSGVLTGELF
TRBJ1-6 | TRBV25-1 | ASSVRDSYNSPLH
TRBJ1-6 | TRBV3-1/TRBV3-2 | ASSPSSYNSPLH
TRBJ2-3 | TRBV7-9 | ASSPGTASTDTQY
TRBJ1-5 | TRBV6-5 | ASSYSRVGNQPQH
TRBJ2-2 | TRBV7-2 | ASSPRLAGGGTGELF
TRBJ2-7 | TRBV18 | ASSRDSRTYEQY
TRBJ1-1 | TRBV5-1 | ASSWDPTGAESMNTEAF
TRBJ2-7 | TRBV4-3 | ASSQYRDTSYEQY
TRBJ2-2 | TRBV5-1 | ASGGGSPNTGELF
TRBJ1-3 | TRBV27 | ASSQRQQGSGNTIY
TRBJ2-2 | TRBV7-9 | ASSLSGLTNTGELF
TRBJ2-7 | TRBV7-2 | ASSLSGTSGRRGGYEQY
TRBJ1-1 | TRBV5-6 | ASSSGLSLFYTEAF
TRBJ2-7 | TRBV13 | ASRSRRDTLSYEQY
TRBJ1-5 | TRBV6-5 | ASYDSQASNQPQH
TRBJ1-1 | TRBV12-3/TRBV12-4 | ASSLSGTEAF